This T cell receptor beta chain was observed in a study of T cell repertoires in cytomegalovirus infection. Study context: The authors used CMV epitopes that were HLA-C-restricted (recently identified) and HLA-B-restricted (well studied).

As regards this clonotype: The antigen is unknown.

Study-wide findings and caveats: In two of eight donors, the top clonotype was HLA-C-restricted CMV-specific.

TCRdb reanalysed the reads using MiXCR and keeps one entry per CDR3 protein. This sample has fewer than 950,000 distinct CDR3 sequences, with 30% to 35% found just once. The TCR sequence derives from a human donor in good health (CMV status not recorded). Some clones in this sample may be carry-over from other donors' samples. Source: cultured CD8+ T cells from PBMCs, taken from culture after CMV antigen stimulation.

CDR3 nucleotides: TGTGCCAGCAGTCAGGTGTTCATCCCCGGGGAGCTGTTTTTT. Translating gives CASSQVFIPGELFF. The chain employs TRBV11-1 and TRBJ2-2; D not certain. The length of the CDR3 is 14 residues. Germline V CDR1 and CDR2: SGHAT, FQDESV (reference sequence). V was pared by 6 bases and J by 6 bases, with 14 bases between.